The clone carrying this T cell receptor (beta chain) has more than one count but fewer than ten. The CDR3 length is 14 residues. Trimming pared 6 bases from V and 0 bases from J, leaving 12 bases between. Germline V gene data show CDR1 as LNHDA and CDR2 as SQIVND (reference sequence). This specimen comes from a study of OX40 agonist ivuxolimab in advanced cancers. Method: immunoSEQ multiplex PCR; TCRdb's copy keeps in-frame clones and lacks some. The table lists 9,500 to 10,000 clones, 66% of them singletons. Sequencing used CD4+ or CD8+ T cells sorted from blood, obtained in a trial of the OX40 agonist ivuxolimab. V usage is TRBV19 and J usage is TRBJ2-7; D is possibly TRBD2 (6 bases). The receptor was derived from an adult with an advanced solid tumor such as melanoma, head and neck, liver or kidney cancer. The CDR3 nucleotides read TGTGCCAGTAGGGGGACTTGGAGCTCCTACGAGCAGTACTTC. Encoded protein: CASRGTWSSYEQYF.